These 16 T cell receptor beta chains came from one sample sequenced in a study of OX40 agonist ivuxolimab in advanced cancers. Data came from immunoSEQ multiplex PCR; TCRdb stores just in-frame clones and leaves some out. The table has over 75,000 clones, approximately 94% seen once. The specimen comprised CD4+ or CD8+ T cells sorted from blood, sampled in a trial of the OX40 agonist ivuxolimab. Every receptor here comes from an adult with an advanced solid tumor such as melanoma, head and neck, liver or kidney cancer.

This chain connects TRBV6-5 to TRBJ2-3; tentative D call: TRBD2 (6 bases). Between the trimmed V and J ends, which lost 2 bases and 3 bases, there was a span of 15 bases. From germline, CDR1 is MNHEY and CDR2 SVGAGI. The CDR3 contains 16 residues. The CDR3 sequence is CASSYDGTGGTDTQYF. CDR3 nucleotides: TGTGCCAGCAGTTACGACGGCACCGGAGGGACAGATACGCAGTATTTT.

The genes are TRBV6-1 and TRBJ2-1, with TRBD2 matching 7 bases. The V gene's germline CDR1 is MNHNS and CDR2 SASEGT. J lost 1 base, V lost 8 bases, and 5 bases had no gene match. This CDR3 region has 14 residues. For the CDR3, the DNA is TGTGCCAGCCCGGGGCGGGAGTCCTACAATGAGCAGTTCTTC. Encoded protein: CASPGRESYNEQFF.

The chain carries TRBV10-3 and TRBJ2-1; 10 bases line up with TRBD2. The CDR3 spans 16 residues. Germline CDR1 and CDR2: ENHRY and SYGVKD. Germline trimming cut 4 bases from V and 6 bases from J; bases unmatched to any gene: 9. CDR3 nucleotide sequence: TGTGCCATCAGTGCCGCTGAGCGGGAGGGTCTCAATGAGCAGTTCTTC. Translating gives CAISAAEREGLNEQFF.

The chain has TRBV6-5 and TRBJ2-7; the D call may be TRBD1 or TRBD2 (5 bases each). CDR3 length equals 14 residues. In germline, CDR1 is MNHEY, CDR2 SVGAGI. V was clipped by 2 bases and J by 3 bases, with 11 bases between them. This CDR3 reads CASSYRGTVYEQYF. The DNA of the CDR3 is TGTGCCAGCAGTTACCGAGGGACCGTCTACGAGCAGTACTTC.

The chain couples TRBV19 to TRBJ1-3, with unresolved D. Germline V gene sequence: CDR1 LNHDA, CDR2 SQIVND (reference sequence). V dropped 5 bases and J dropped 6 bases, with 5 bases sitting between them. This CDR3 spans 11 amino acids. The DNA of the CDR3 is TGTGCCAGTAGTGCAATAAACACCATATATTTT. This encodes CASSAINTIYF. Full variable domain (remainder filled in from reference TRBV19 and TRBJ1-3): DGGITQSPKYLFRKEGQNVTLSCEQNLNHDAMYWYRQDPGQGLRLIYYSQIVNDFQKGDIAEGYSVSREKKESFPLTVTSAQKNPTAFYLCASSAINTIYFGEGSWLTVV.

J is TRBJ2-7 and V is TRBV2; the match to TRBD2 covers 12 bases. Germline lookup yields CDR1 SNHLY and CDR2 FYNNEI. The CDR3 loop spans 14 amino acids. V was pared by 7 bases and J by 3 bases, with 4 bases of the junction left unmatched. CDR3 coding DNA: TGTGCCAGCAAGGAACTAGCGGGGGGCTACGAGCAGTACTTC. This sequence encodes CASKELAGGYEQYF.

This clone appeared a single time. V and J are TRBV19 and TRBJ2-1; maybe TRBD2 (6 bases). The V gene lost 5 bases and the J gene lost 10 bases, with 12 bases spanning the gap. Germline loops: CDR1 LNHDA, CDR2 SQIVND (reference sequence). The CDR3 runs to 12 residues. Written as DNA, the CDR3 is TGTGCCAGTAGTTCTAGCGCTCCGGAGCAGTTCTTC. It encodes CASSSSAPEQFF.

This clone was seen once. This chain uses TRBV5-4 with TRBJ2-7, with D tentatively TRBD2 (6 bases). Trimming shortened V by 0 bases and J by 4 bases, and 14 bases separated the two germline ends. CDR1 and CDR2 (germline): SGHNT, YYREEE (reference sequence). CDR3 length: 15 residues. The CDR3 sequence is CASSLGASALYEQYF. The CDR3 nucleotides are TGTGCCAGCAGCTTGGGCGCTAGCGCATTGTACGAGCAGTACTTC.

This chain joins TRBV7-6 and TRBJ2-7, with D perhaps matching TRBD1 (6 bases). CDR1 SGHVS and CDR2 FNYEAQ come from the germline V gene. The length of the CDR3 is 16 residues. V lost 0 bases to trimming and J lost 2 bases, with 14 bases between them. The CDR3 DNA is TGTGCCAGCAGCTTAGCGTCGGCAGGGGTAACCTACGAGCAGTACTTC. Amino acids: CASSLASAGVTYEQYF.

The chain couples TRBV6-5 to TRBJ2-1; 9 bases match TRBD1. Trimming cost V 1 base and J 4 bases; bases outside gene matches: 2. Germline V gives CDR1 MNHEY, CDR2 SVGAGI. The CDR3 contains 15 residues. The CDR3: CASSYLDRGYNEQFF. CDR3 DNA sequence: TGTGCCAGCAGTTACTTAGACAGGGGGTACAATGAGCAGTTCTTC.

The V gene is TRBV5-4, the J gene TRBJ2-1; a possible D gene is TRBD2 (5 bases). Germline V gene data show CDR1 as SGHNT and CDR2 as YYREEE (reference sequence). The CDR3 covers 15 residues. With 3 bases removed from V and 1 base from J, the gap between germline ends came to 11 bases. CDR3 in DNA: TGTGCCAGCAGCTCTCGAAGGGAGTCCTACAATGAGCAGTTCTTC. As protein: CASSSRRESYNEQFF.

V and J are TRBV7-9 and TRBJ2-7; 7 bases are shared with TRBD2. CDR3 length: 13 residues. Germline V gene lookup returns CDR1 SEHNR and CDR2 FQNEAQ (reference sequence). V was pared by 3 bases and J by 6 bases, with 5 bases of the junction left unmatched. The CDR3 region has the DNA TGTGCCAGCAGCTTCCCCGGGAGGACCGAGCAGTACTTC. Translating gives CASSFPGRTEQYF. The variable domain in full, with the rest retrieved from reference TRBV7-9 and TRBJ2-7, is DTGVSQNPRHKITKRGQNVTFRCDPISEHNRLYWYRQTLGQGPEFLTYFQNEAQLEKSRLLSDRFSAERPKGSFSTLEIQRTEQGDSAMYLCASSFPGRTEQYFGPGTRLTVT.

The chain links TRBV6-5 to TRBJ1-2, with D unclear. Germline V lookup: CDR1 MNHEY, CDR2 SVGAGI. Trimming removed 4 bases at V and 6 bases at J, with 9 bases between. There are 12 residues in the CDR3. The CDR3 DNA reads TGTGCCAGCAGTTTAAATAGGGATGGCTACACCTTC. Translation gives CASSLNRDGYTF.

The CDR3 DNA follows: TGTGCCAGCAGCCCCATAGGGGAAAGGGCCTACAATGAGCAGTTCTTC. This encodes CASSPIGERAYNEQFF. V gene TRBV28 combines with J gene TRBJ2-1; possibly TRBD1 for D (5 bases). The CDR3 is 16 residues long. Per germline, CDR1 MDHEN and CDR2 SYDVKM. V lost 6 bases to trimming and J lost 2 bases, with 17 bases between them.

V usage is TRBV9 and J usage is TRBJ2-2; D is possibly TRBD1 (6 bases). V was pared by 2 bases and J by 0 bases, with 11 bases between. The CDR3 runs 16 residues. Germline CDR1 is SGDLS and CDR2 is YYNGEE. As DNA, the CDR3 is TGTGCCAGCAGCGTTTGGGACACCTCGAACACCGGGGAGCTGTTTTTT. Protein product: CASSVWDTSNTGELFF. Full variable domain (missing parts from reference TRBV9 and TRBJ2-2): DSGVTQTPKHLITATGQRVTLRCSPRSGDLSVYWYQQSLDQGLQFLIQYYNGEERAKGNILERFSAQQFPDLHSELNLSSLELGDSALYFCASSVWDTSNTGELFFGEGSRLTVL.

The V and J genes are TRBV7-9 and TRBJ2-3; a possible D gene is TRBD2 (5 bases). Germline-derived CDR1 and CDR2 are SEHNR and FQNEAQ (reference sequence). Trimming cost V 1 base and J 5 bases, with 13 bases left between them. The CDR3 length is 15 residues. Written as DNA, the CDR3 is TGTGCCAGCAGCTTAGTTTCGAGGGCCATAGATACGCAGTATTTT. Its protein is CASSLVSRAIDTQYF.